The sequence of this TCR beta chain was determined in a study of blood T cell repertoires in COVID-19. The junction had 10 bases not matched to a gene; V was cut back by 4 bases and J by 1 base. Looked up from germline, CDR1 is SGDLS and CDR2 is YYNGEE. CDR3 size: 18 residues. Sequenced by immunoSEQ multiplex PCR; TCRdb stores in-frame clones only, minus some. The sample contains tens of thousands of clones, 70% to 85% of which appear only once. The chain carries TRBV9 and TRBJ1-5, with 11 bases fitting TRBD1. The origin of this receptor is a human donor in a cohort sampled during active COVID-19. Sequenced material: peripheral blood. CDR3 DNA: TGTGCCAGCAGCCCCGGGGGGACAGGGGGTGGGAGCAATCAGCCCCAGCATTTT. This translates into CASSPGGTGGGSNQPQHF.